The TCR beta chain described here comes from a study of Ad26.COV2.S vaccination and SARS-CoV-2 variants. For the study at large: Donor got 5x10^10 or 1x10^11 viral particles of Ad26.COV2.S.

Points on this clone: Antigen unknown.

Only in-frame clones appear in the TCRdb table, and some are missing; sequencing was by immunoSEQ multiplex PCR. This sample has 250,000 to 300,000 clones; around 87% occur once, and the top ten carry 3% to 4%. Treatment in this sample: around 19 received Ad26.COV2.S at low or high dose, single or two shots; roughly five received placebo; per-sample allocation not given. Day 63 after the first vaccine or placebo injection was the time point for sampling. The donor's status was that of an adult aged 18-55 years in Boston. The CDR3 has 13 amino acids. The J segment lost 2 bases and the V segment lost 11 bases, leaving 7 bases of the junction unmatched. Findings and caveats of the study: Researchers reported similar non-spike TCR breadth in vaccine and placebo recipients. There was a possibility that the TCR breadth and depth analyses underestimated total T cell responses.

The source was peripheral blood, collected in a trial of Ad26.COV2.S vaccine versus placebo. The genes are TRBV12-3 or TRBV12-4 and TRBJ2-3; 7 bases are a match to TRBD2. The sequence derives from a person between 18 and 60 years old who received the Ad26.COV2.S COVID-19 vaccine or a placebo. The CDR3 protein is CAAGDFNTDTQYF. CDR3 nucleotides: TGTGCCGCGGGGGACTTTAACACAGATACGCAGTATTTT.